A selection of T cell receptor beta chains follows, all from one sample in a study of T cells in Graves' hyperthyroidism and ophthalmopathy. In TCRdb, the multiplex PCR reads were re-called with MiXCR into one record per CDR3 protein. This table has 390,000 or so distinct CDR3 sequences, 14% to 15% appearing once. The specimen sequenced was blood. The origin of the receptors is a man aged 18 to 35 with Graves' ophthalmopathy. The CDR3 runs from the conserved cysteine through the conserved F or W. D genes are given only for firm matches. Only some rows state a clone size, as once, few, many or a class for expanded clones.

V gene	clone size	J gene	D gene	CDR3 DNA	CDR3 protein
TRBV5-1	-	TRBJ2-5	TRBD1	TGCGCCAGCAGCTTGCGACAGGGAAGTGAGACCCAGTACTTC	CASSLRQGSETQYF
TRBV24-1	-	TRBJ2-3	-	TGTGCCACCAGTGGCCTGGGCCGGGATACGCAGTATTTT	CATSGLGRDTQYF
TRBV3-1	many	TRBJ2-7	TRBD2	TGTGCCAGCAGCCCGCGGTCCCTAGCGGGGTACTACGAGCAGTACTTC	CASSPRSLAGYYEQYF
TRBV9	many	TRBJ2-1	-	TGTGCCAGCAGCGTAGGACACTCTGGTGAGCAGTTCTTC	CASSVGHSGEQFF
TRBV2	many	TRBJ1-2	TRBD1	TGTGCCAGCAACCTGGGACAGGGGGGTGGCTACACCTTC	CASNLGQGGGYTF
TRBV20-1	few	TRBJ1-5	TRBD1	TGCAGTGCTGGGGACAGGGGGCCCCTACAGCCCCAGCATTTT	CSAGDRGPLQPQHF
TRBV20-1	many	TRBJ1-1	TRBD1	TGCAGTGTCCCGGGACAGGGATACACTGAAGCTTTCTTT	CSVPGQGYTEAFF
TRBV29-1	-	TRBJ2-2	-	TGCAGCGCCGGAGGACCTGGGGCAGGGGCATTCACCGGGGAGCTGTTTTTT	CSAGGPGAGAFTGELFF
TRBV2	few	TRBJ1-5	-	TGTGCCAGCAGTCCATGGGCGGACATCAATCAGCCCCAGCATTTT	CASSPWADINQPQHF
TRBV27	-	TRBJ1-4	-	TGTGCCAGCAGTCCGCGTTTCCTCGGTGAAAAACTGTTTTTT	CASSPRFLGEKLFF
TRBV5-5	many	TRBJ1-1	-	TGTGCCAGCAGCTTGGTGGGTTTCCGTGAAGCTTTCTTT	CASSLVGFREAFF
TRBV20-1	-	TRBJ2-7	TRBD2	TGCAGTGCGGCTAGCGGGAGGGGCTACGAGCAGTACTTC	CSAASGRGYEQYF
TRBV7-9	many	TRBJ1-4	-	TGTGCCAGCAGCTTCACACAGGGCAGAGGGGAAAAACTGTTTTTT	CASSFTQGRGEKLFF
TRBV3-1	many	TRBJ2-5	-	TGTGCCAGCAGCCGTAGCGAGACTAGAGGGCAGGAGACCCAGTACTTC	CASSRSETRGQETQYF
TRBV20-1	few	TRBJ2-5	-	TGCAGTGTAGGAGTTGAGACCCAGTACTTC	CSVGVETQYF
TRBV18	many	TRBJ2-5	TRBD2	TGTGCCAGCTCAACCGGGACTAGCGGGGAGACCCAGTACTTC	CASSTGTSGETQYF
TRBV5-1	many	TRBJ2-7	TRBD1	TGCGCCAGCAGCGAGGGACAGGGTAGTTACGAGCAGTACTTC	CASSEGQGSYEQYF
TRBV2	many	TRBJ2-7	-	TGTGCCAGCAGTGATGGGTGGGCCTCCTACGAGCAGTACTTC	CASSDGWASYEQYF
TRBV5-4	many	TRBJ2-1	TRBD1	TGTGCCAGCAGCTTGGGGCAGGGGGCATCTTATGAGCAGTTCTTC	CASSLGQGASYEQFF
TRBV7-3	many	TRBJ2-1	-	TGTGCCAGCAGCTTAACACGGGACAACAATGAGCAGTTCTTC	CASSLTRDNNEQFF
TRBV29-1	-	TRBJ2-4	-	TGCAGCGTTGTAAGCCAAAACATTCAGTACTTC	CSVVSQNIQYF
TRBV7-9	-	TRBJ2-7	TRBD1	TGTGCCAGCAGCTCTGGGACAGGGAGCGAGCAGTACTTC	CASSSGTGSEQYF
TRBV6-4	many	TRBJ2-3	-	TGTGCCAGCAGTGAGGCGGACGGCGGCCGTGGGCAGTATTTT	CASSEADGGRGQYF
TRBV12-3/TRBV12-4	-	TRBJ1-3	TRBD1	TGTGCCAGCCGGGTTCAGGACAGGAGGGCAAACACCATATATTTT	CASRVQDRRANTIYF
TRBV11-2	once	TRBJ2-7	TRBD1	TGTGCCAGCAGGGTACAGGGGGGCGAGCAGTACTTC	CASRVQGGEQYF
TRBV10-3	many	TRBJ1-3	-	TGTGCCATCAGTACCGGACAAAGCGGTGGAAACACCATATATTTT	CAISTGQSGGNTIYF
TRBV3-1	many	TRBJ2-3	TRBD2	TGTGCCAGCTCACAGGGACTAGCGGGCACAGATACGCAGTATTTT	CASSQGLAGTDTQYF
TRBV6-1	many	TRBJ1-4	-	TGTGCCAGCAGTCTCCTGTATGAAAAACTGTTTTTT	CASSLLYEKLFF
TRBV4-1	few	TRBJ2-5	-	TGCGCCAGCAGCCACCCCGGAGTGGGGGGAGAGACCCAGTACTTC	CASSHPGVGGETQYF
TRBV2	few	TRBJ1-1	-	TGTGCCAGCAAGTCGATCACCGGGAGCCCCACTGAAGCTTTCTTT	CASKSITGSPTEAFF
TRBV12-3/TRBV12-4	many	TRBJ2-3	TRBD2	TGTGCCAGCAGACTCACTCTAGCGGGAGGGCCGGGCGATACGCAGTATTTT	CASRLTLAGGPGDTQYF
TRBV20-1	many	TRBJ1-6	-	TGCAGTGCTAGAGATCTTGCAGGGGATAATTCACCCCTCCACTTT	CSARDLAGDNSPLHF
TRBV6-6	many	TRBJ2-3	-	TGTGCCAGCAGTTATTTAGGGTCTCCAGATACGCAGTATTTT	CASSYLGSPDTQYF
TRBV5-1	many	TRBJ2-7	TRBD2	TGCGCCAGCAGCTTTACAGCGGGAGGCTACGAGCAGTACTTC	CASSFTAGGYEQYF
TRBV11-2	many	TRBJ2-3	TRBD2	TGTGCCAGCAGCTTTCAACTAGCGGGAAAGGCGCAGTATTTT	CASSFQLAGKAQYF
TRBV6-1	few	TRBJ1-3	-	TGTGCCAGCAGTGCCCTCGGAGGGGCCATCTCTGGAAACACCATATATTTT	CASSALGGAISGNTIYF
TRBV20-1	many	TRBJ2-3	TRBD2	TGCAGTGCTAGATCTGCTAGCGGGGGGCCCACAGATACGCAGTATTTT	CSARSASGGPTDTQYF
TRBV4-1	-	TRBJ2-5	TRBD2	TGCGCCAGCAGCCACCCGGGACTAGCGGACCAAGAGACCCAGTACTTC	CASSHPGLADQETQYF
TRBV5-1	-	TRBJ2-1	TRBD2	TGCGCCAGCCAAGGAGGGTCGGGGGGGAATGAGCAGTTCTTC	CASQGGSGGNEQFF
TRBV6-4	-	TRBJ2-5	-	TGTGCCAGCAGGCCCCGGGACAACCTTGGGGCGTACTTC	CASRPRDNLGAYF
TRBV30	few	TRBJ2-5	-	TGTGCCTGGAGGACCCGGGGGGAGACCCAGTACTTC	CAWRTRGETQYF
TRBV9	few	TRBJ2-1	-	TGTGCCAGCAGCGTCGGGGATTACAATGAGCAGTTCTTC	CASSVGDYNEQFF
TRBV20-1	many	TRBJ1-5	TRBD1	TGCAGTGCTAGGGTACAGGGGGCTCAGCCCCAGCATTTT	CSARVQGAQPQHF
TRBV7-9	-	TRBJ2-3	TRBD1	TGTGCCAGCAGCTTGACAGGGGGTTATTCTACTAGCACAGATACGCAGTATTTT	CASSLTGGYSTSTDTQYF
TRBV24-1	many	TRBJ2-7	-	TGTGCCACCAGTGACCCCCCCGGTTACGAGCAGTACTTC	CATSDPPGYEQYF
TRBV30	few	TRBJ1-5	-	TGTGCCTGGAGTGTACCCGGGGTCAATCAGCCCCAGCATTTT	CAWSVPGVNQPQHF
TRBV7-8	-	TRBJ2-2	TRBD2	TGTGCCAGCAGCTTCCGGGGGGGGCCCGGGGAGCTGTTTTTT	CASSFRGGPGELFF
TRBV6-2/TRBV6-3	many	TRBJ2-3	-	TGTGCCAGCAGTTCATCGGGACTCAGCACAGATACGCAGTATTTT	CASSSSGLSTDTQYF
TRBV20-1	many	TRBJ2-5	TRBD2	TGCAGTGCTAGAGGGGGGAGGGGGACTAGCGGGCCTCAAGAGACCCAGTACTTC	CSARGGRGTSGPQETQYF
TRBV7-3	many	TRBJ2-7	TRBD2	TGTGCCAGCAGCTTAACGGCGGGAGGGTTCCACGAGCAGTACTTC	CASSLTAGGFHEQYF
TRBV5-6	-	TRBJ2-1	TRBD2	TGTGCCAGCAGTGCCGGGACTAGCGGGTCTCAGTTCTTC	CASSAGTSGSQFF
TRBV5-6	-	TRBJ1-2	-	TGTGCCAGCAGCGTTGGTTTACTGGCATGGATTGGCTACACCTTC	CASSVGLLAWIGYTF
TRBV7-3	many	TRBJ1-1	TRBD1	TGTGCCAGCAGCTCGACTCCGGACAGGTCCGGAACTGAAGCTTTCTTT	CASSSTPDRSGTEAFF
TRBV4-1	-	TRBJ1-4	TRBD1	TGCGCCAGCAGCCACCTTGGGACAGGGGCTAATGAAAAACTGTTTTTT	CASSHLGTGANEKLFF
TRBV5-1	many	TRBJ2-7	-	TGCGCCAGCAGCTTGGCCGAAGGGCCGGGGACCTACGAGCAGTACTTC	CASSLAEGPGTYEQYF
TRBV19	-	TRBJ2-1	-	TGTGCCAGTAGTATGAGTCAGGGGACTGGCAATGAGCAGTTCTTC	CASSMSQGTGNEQFF
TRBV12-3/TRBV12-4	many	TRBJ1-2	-	TGTGCCAGCAGGGACAGTAACCCCTATGGCTACACCTTC	CASRDSNPYGYTF
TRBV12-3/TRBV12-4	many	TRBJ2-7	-	TGTGCCAGCAGTTTAGCCATCGGTCCACAAACGTCCTACGAGCAGTACTTC	CASSLAIGPQTSYEQYF
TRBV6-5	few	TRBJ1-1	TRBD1	TGTGCCAGCAGTTACGCCCCGGGACAGGAGATTGACACTGAAGCTTTCTTT	CASSYAPGQEIDTEAFF